This T cell receptor beta chain stems from a study of T cells in Graves' hyperthyroidism and ophthalmopathy. This CDR3 is 15 amino acids long. Germline V gene sequence: CDR1 SGHVS, CDR2 FQNEAQ. V was clipped by 1 base and J by 9 bases; unmatched bases: 9. TCR beta CDR3 sequences were amplified from RNA transcripts. First-round RT-PCR with HTBI primers amplified the TCR CDR3 region. Via MiXCR, TCRdb re-called the multiplex PCR reads, giving one row per CDR3 protein. The table records 550,000 to 850,000 distinct CDR3 sequences, around a sixth of them present only once. This chain uses TRBV7-8 with TRBJ2-1; 7 bases map to TRBD2. Sequenced sample: blood. This TCR was recovered from a woman aged 45 to 65 with Graves' hyperthyroidism that later progressed to Graves' ophthalmopathy. The CDR3 sequence is CASSLDRTSLGEQFF. CDR3 DNA sequence: TGTGCCAGCAGCTTAGACAGGACTAGTCTTGGTGAGCAGTTCTTC.